This entry lists 3 T cell receptor beta chains sequenced from one sample in a study of shared clonotypes between healthy human individuals. Sequenced by immunoSEQ multiplex PCR; TCRdb stores in-frame clones only, minus some. The sample lists 2 million or so clones; roughly 95% were seen once. Sample: naive CD4+ T cells sorted from blood. Subset denoted: CD45RA+ positively selected. The receptors shown here come from a man aged 18 to 29 in good health.

Points on this clone: Within the sample, other DNA sequences also encode this same CDR3. The chain employs TRBV5-1 and TRBJ2-3; 7 bases line up with TRBD1. Germline values: CDR1 SGHRS, CDR2 YFSETQ. With V trimmed by 0 bases and J by 2 bases, 3 bases remained unmatched. This CDR3 is 15 amino acids long. CDR3 nucleotide sequence: TGCGCCAGCAGCTTGGCCAGGGGGTCCACAGATACGCAGTATTTT. This codes for CASSLARGSTDTQYF.

CDR3 loop: CASSLGLAIFSEQYF. In nucleotides, the CDR3 is TGTGCCAGCAGTCTCGGACTAGCGATTTTCTCCGAGCAGTACTTC. This sequence joins TRBV27 and TRBJ2-7, with 9 bases identical to TRBD2. Germline CDR1 and CDR2: MNHEY and SMNVEV (reference sequence). V shed 5 bases, J shed 6 bases, and the junction held 11 bases outside the gene matches. This CDR3 has 15 residues.

On this clone itself: No conserved phenylalanine or tryptophan is present at the end of the CDR3, so a read error is the likely explanation. Because the CDR3's place on the DNA is in doubt, the DNA is left out and the CDR3 is given as listed by TCRdb. The chain recombines TRBV7-9 with TRBJ2-7; no check of the table's D call, TRBD1, against the DNA was made. Inclusive of both ends, the CDR3 amounts to 9 amino acids. Germline CDR1 SEHNR, CDR2 FQNEAQ (reference sequence). The CDR3 region is CASGTDCFR.